Listed here are 27 T cell receptor beta chains from one sample, sequenced in a study of PD-1 blockade in mismatch repair-deficient tumors. Here immunoSEQ multiplex PCR was the method, and the copy in TCRdb shows in-frame clones only, minus some. The table has some 40,000 clones, over 80% seen once; the top ten hold around 0.99%. Source: PBMCs, taken about 40 weeks after starting pembrolizumab. The source of these receptors is an adult with mismatch repair-deficient cancer.

The gene calls are TRBV18 and TRBJ2-7; 11 bases are a match to TRBD1. Germline CDR1 KGHSH, CDR2 LQKENI. The CDR3 consists of 15 residues. V lost 4 bases to trimming and J lost 7 bases; unmatched junction nucleotides: 9. The CDR3 nucleotides are TGTGCCAGCTCACGGAAGGGGACAGGGGGTTGGGAGCAGTACTTC. As protein: CASSRKGTGGWEQYF. The full variable domain, with the rest looked up from reference TRBV18 and TRBJ2-7, is NAGVMQNPRHLVRRRGQEARLRCSPMKGHSHVYWYRQLPEEGLKFMVYLQKENIIDESGMPKERFSAEFPKEGPSILRIQQVVRGDSAAYFCASSRKGTGGWEQYFGPGTRLTVT.

The J gene is TRBJ2-3, the V gene TRBV19; D not certain. V lost 3 bases, J lost 6 bases, and 7 bases lay in between. The CDR3 runs 12 residues. The germline V gene encodes CDR1 LNHDA and CDR2 SQIVND (reference sequence). CDR3 region: CASSIGWDTQYF. Here the CDR3 DNA reads TGTGCCAGTAGTATCGGGTGGGATACGCAGTATTTT.

The CDR3 bases are TGTGCCAGCAGTGATCAGGGTTCCTACAATGAGCAGTTCTTC. Amino acids: CASSDQGSYNEQFF. The chain uses TRBV2 and TRBJ2-1, with TRBD1 as a possible D gene (5 bases). The CDR3 is 14 residues long. The ends were cut back, 3 bases at V and 1 base at J, with 7 bases in the middle. Germline V gene data show CDR1 as SNHLY and CDR2 as FYNNEI.

This clone was recorded only once. The V and J genes are TRBV27 and TRBJ1-3; TRBD1 matches at 7 bases. V shed 4 bases, J shed 0 bases, and the junction held 3 bases outside the gene matches. Per the germline V gene, CDR1 is MNHEY and CDR2 is SMNVEV (reference sequence). The CDR3 consists of 15 residues. CDR3 residues: CASSWDSSSGNTIYF. The DNA of the CDR3 is TGTGCCAGCAGTTGGGACAGCTCCTCTGGAAACACCATATATTTT.

This chain connects TRBV21-1 to TRBJ1-2. TRBV21-1 is listed as a pseudogene. The CDR3 runs 16 residues. This CDR3 reads CASSKVSGGLNYGYTF. CDR3 in DNA: TGTGCCAGCAGCAAAGTTTCGGGGGGTCTAAACTATGGCTACACCTTC.

V usage is TRBV5-7 and J usage is TRBJ2-7, with TRBD1 matching 8 bases. TRBV5-7 is placed among ORFs of uncertain function. The CDR3 contains 17 residues. V gave up 6 bases and J gave up 2 bases; unmatched junction bases: 16. In DNA, the CDR3 is TGTGCCAGCACCGATCCTCTCCAGGGGGCATCCGCCTACGAGCAGTACTTC. Translation: CASTDPLQGASAYEQYF.

The V call is TRBV28, the J call TRBJ1-1; D is uncertain. CDR1 and CDR2 from the germline V gene are MDHEN and SYDVKM. V shed 0 bases and J shed 5 bases, with 7 bases lying between them. CDR3 length: 13 residues. CDR3 in amino acids: CASSLWGGTEAFF. The CDR3 region has the DNA TGTGCCAGCAGTTTATGGGGAGGGACTGAAGCTTTCTTT.

The chain couples TRBV5-1 to TRBJ2-5; weak D call: TRBD2 (6 bases). V was pared by 2 bases and J by 4 bases, with 30 bases between. Per the germline V gene, CDR1 is SGHRS and CDR2 is YFSETQ. This CDR3 is 20 amino acids long. The DNA of the CDR3 is TGCGCCAGCAGCTTTCACTTTTTGGGGTTGGGGGGAGGTTTGCGAGAGACCCAGTACTTC. Protein product: CASSFHFLGLGGGLRETQYF. Full variable domain (outside the CDR3, taken from reference TRBV5-1 and TRBJ2-5): KAGVTQTPRYLIKTRGQQVTLSCSPISGHRSVSWYQQTPGQGLQFLFEYFSETQRNKGNFPGRFSGRQFSNSRSEMNVSTLELGDSALYLCASSFHFLGLGGGLRETQYFGPGTRLLVL.

The chain employs TRBV29-1 and TRBJ2-2; 11 bases fit TRBD2. The CDR3 runs 19 residues. CDR1 and CDR2 (germline): SQVTM, ANQGSEA. Trimming removed 0 bases from V and 4 bases from J; junction bases left unmatched: 13. CDR3 DNA sequence: TGCAGCGTTGAAGATGGAGGTAGCGGGAGGGCCTTTGGCACCGGGGAGCTGTTTTTT. Protein: CSVEDGGSGRAFGTGELFF.

Only a few counts were recorded for this clone. The gene calls are TRBV29-1 and TRBJ1-4; 8 bases are a match to TRBD1. The CDR3 runs 12 residues. Unmatched junction bases numbered 5, after V lost 7 bases and J lost 7 bases. Germline CDR1 and CDR2: SQVTM and ANQGSEA. The CDR3 reads CSATGAGEKLFF. CDR3 DNA sequence: TGCAGCGCGACAGGGGCAGGTGAAAAACTGTTTTTT.

The CDR3 nucleotides read TGCGCCAGCAGCCGAGGCCTGGGACAGGGTTACACTGAAGCTTTCTTT. Its protein product is CASSRGLGQGYTEAFF. The chain combines TRBV4-1 with TRBJ1-1; the match to TRBD1 covers 9 bases. The V and J ends lost 4 bases and 3 bases, in that order; junction bases with no gene match: 9. Germline CDR1 reads MGHRA; CDR2 reads YSYEKL. The CDR3 sequence is 16 residues long.

This clone was recorded once. The rearrangement links TRBV11-2 to TRBJ1-2; D is unresolved. Germline-derived CDR1 and CDR2 are SGHAT and FQNNGV. The CDR3 extends over 13 amino acids. Deletions cut 7 bases from V and 0 bases from J, with 9 bases between. The CDR3 region is CASTRSANYGYTF. The CDR3 bases are TGTGCCAGCACCCGATCGGCTAACTATGGCTACACCTTC.

The chain recombines TRBV5-1 with TRBJ1-4; 7 nucleotides line up with TRBD1. Germline V gene sequence: CDR1 SGHRS, CDR2 YFSETQ. J was trimmed by 3 bases and V by 3 bases; bases with no gene match: 5. CDR3 length: 15 amino acids. CDR3 sequence: CASSSATGPNEKLFF. The CDR3 coding sequence is TGCGCCAGCAGCTCTGCGACAGGGCCTAATGAAAAACTGTTTTTT.

J is TRBJ1-2 and V is TRBV28; 9 bases are shared with TRBD1. With V trimmed by 5 bases and J by 4 bases, 11 bases remained unmatched. The germline gives CDR1 MDHEN, CDR2 SYDVKM. The CDR3 is 16 residues long. Written as DNA, the CDR3 is TGTGCCAGCAGTACGGGGGACAGGGAATTTGGCTATGGCTACACCTTC. It is translated as CASSTGDREFGYGYTF.

The chain combines TRBV15 with TRBJ2-1; D is possibly TRBD2 (6 bases). CDR3 length equals 14 residues. The germline gives CDR1 LNHNV, CDR2 YYDKDF (reference sequence). Deletions cut 1 base from V and 5 bases from J, with 9 bases between. CDR3 sequence: CATSRALAHNEQFF. The CDR3 bases are TGTGCCACCAGCAGAGCCCTAGCGCACAATGAGCAGTTCTTC.

In its sample, this clone was seen a few times. CDR3 loop: CASRSRGNTEAFF. The CDR3 bases are TGTGCCAGCAGATCCCGGGGTAACACTGAAGCTTTCTTT. The rearrangement links TRBV28 to TRBJ1-1; D is uncertain. The CDR3 runs 13 residues. The germline gives CDR1 MDHEN, CDR2 SYDVKM. V was trimmed by 6 bases and J by 2 bases, leaving 10 bases between them. Using reference TRBV28 and TRBJ1-1 for the parts outside the CDR3, the full variable domain is DVKVTQSSRYLVKRTGEKVFLECVQDMDHENMFWYRQDPGLGLRLIYFSYDVKMKEKGDIPEGYSVSREKKERFSLILESASTNQTSMYLCASRSRGNTEAFFGQGTRLTVV.

The chain has TRBV4-1 and TRBJ2-3; TRBD2 agrees at 14 bases. V lost 1 base to trimming and J lost 1 base; unmatched junction nucleotides: 4. Germline loops: CDR1 MGHRA, CDR2 YSYEKL. The CDR3 is made up of 18 amino acids. CDR3 coding DNA: TGCGCCAGCAGCCAAGTGGAGGGACTAGCGGGAGGCACAGATACGCAGTATTTT. It specifies CASSQVEGLAGGTDTQYF.

The chain is built from TRBV5-1 and TRBJ2-3, with 9 bases fitting TRBD2. The germline CDR1 and CDR2 sequences are SGHRS and YFSETQ. The CDR3 runs 15 residues. V lost 4 bases to trimming and J lost 4 bases; unmatched junction nucleotides: 7. The CDR3 nucleotides are TGCGCCAGCAGCCTACTTAGCGGGAGTGCAGATACGCAGTATTTT. This encodes CASSLLSGSADTQYF.

The chain combines TRBV6-5 with TRBJ2-7, with D tentatively TRBD1 (5 bases). CDR1 MNHEY and CDR2 SVGAGI come from the germline V gene. V lost 6 bases and J lost 2, with 11 bases in between. This CDR3 region has 13 residues. Here the CDR3 DNA reads TGTGCCAGCAGGACAGCTTTAACCTACGAGCAGTACTTC. Residues: CASRTALTYEQYF.

The chain carries TRBV5-6 and TRBJ2-3; 7 bases align to TRBD2. Germline-derived CDR1 and CDR2 are SGHDT and YYEEEE. The CDR3 extends over 16 amino acids. V lost 2 bases, J lost 2 bases, and 8 bases stayed unmatched. For the CDR3, the DNA is TGTGCCAGCAGCTTAAGTCTGCGGGAGTACACAGATACGCAGTATTTT. This codes for CASSLSLREYTDTQYF.

The chain carries TRBV10-3 and TRBJ2-7; possible D gene TRBD1, 7 bases. Germline CDR1 is ENHRY and CDR2 is SYGVKD. Trimming pared 3 bases from V and 6 bases from J, leaving 24 bases between. The CDR3 is 17 amino acids. The CDR3 DNA reads as TGTGCCATCAGTGATCCATCCATGGAGGGGGCGTTGGGCGAGCAGTACTTC. Its protein product is CAISDPSMEGALGEQYF.

The chain links TRBV18 to TRBJ2-2; D may be TRBD2 (5 bases). Germline CDR1 KGHSH, CDR2 LQKENI. V was trimmed by 6 bases and J by 4 bases, leaving 15 bases between them. The CDR3 is 15 residues long. The CDR3 here is CASSVLPGVTGELFF. DNA of the CDR3: TGTGCCAGCTCCGTTTTGCCCGGGGTCACCGGGGAGCTGTTTTTT.

The chain couples TRBV9 to TRBJ2-1; 8 bases map to TRBD1. CDR3 size: 15 residues. Germline-derived CDR1 and CDR2 are SGDLS and YYNGEE. V lost 4 bases and J lost 4; bases outside the gene matches: 7. DNA for the CDR3: TGTGCCAGCAGCCCCCGACAGGGGCGATACAATGAGCAGTTCTTC. The encoded protein is CASSPRQGRYNEQFF.

The chain joins TRBV7-3 to TRBJ2-1; D is ambiguous. From germline, CDR1 is SGHTA and CDR2 FQGTGA. The V end lost 2 bases, the J end lost 0 bases, and 8 bases lay between the germline ends. The CDR3 totals 15 residues. This CDR3 reads CASSLFPSSYNEQFF. DNA of the CDR3: TGTGCCAGCAGCTTATTTCCTAGCTCCTACAATGAGCAGTTCTTC.

The rearrangement joins TRBV7-9 to TRBJ1-5, with D hard to call. CDR3 length equals 16 residues. The V gene's germline CDR1 is SEHNR and CDR2 FQNEAQ (reference sequence). V was shortened by 4 bases and J by 2 bases, with 15 bases between the two germline ends. The CDR3 loop is CASSSIGRGGNQPQHF. The CDR3, as DNA: TGTGCCAGCAGCTCGATTGGACGGGGAGGCAATCAGCCCCAGCATTTT.

The chain combines TRBV7-8 with TRBJ2-7, with 7 bases matching TRBD2. The V gene end was trimmed by 3 bases and the J gene end by 4 bases; junction bases not matched to a gene: 9. This CDR3 spans 15 amino acids. Looked up from germline, CDR1 is SGHVS and CDR2 is FQNEAQ. Written as DNA, the CDR3 is TGTGCCAGCAGCTTCCGGGTTTCCGGGAGGTACGAGCAGTACTTC. It translates to CASSFRVSGRYEQYF.

This clone has more than one count but fewer than ten. V is TRBV5-1 and J is TRBJ2-7; weak D call: TRBD2 (6 bases). This CDR3 has 16 amino acids. Trimming stripped 5 bases from V and 4 bases from J, with 22 bases between. Germline V gene sequence: CDR1 SGHRS, CDR2 YFSETQ. The CDR3 reads CASSLLAQLPSYEQYF. The DNA of the CDR3 is TGCGCCAGCAGTTTACTAGCTCAACTTCCTTCTTACGAGCAGTACTTC.